Sequencing of this TCR beta chain was carried out in a study of shared clonotypes between healthy human individuals. Study as a whole: Per donor, three plates held CD4 naive cells, three held CD4 memory, two held CD8 naive and one held CD8 memory.

The naive CD8 fraction comprised CD45RO-negative cells positively selected for CCR7 and excluded terminally differentiated effector memory CD45RA+ cells. Produced via immunoSEQ multiplex PCR; TCRdb's table is partial and in-frame only. This table holds roughly 2,000,000 clones, less than 95% found once. The CDR3 is 13 residues long. Germline assignment: CDR1 MNHEY and CDR2 SVGAGI. V was clipped by 0 bases and J by 8 bases, with 8 bases between them. This clonotype was sampled from a man younger than 30 in good health. Specimen: naive CD8+ T cells sorted from blood. The J gene is TRBJ2-1, the V gene TRBV6-5; either TRBD1 or TRBD2 may fit D (6 bases each). The CDR3 region is CASSYSEGDEQFF. In DNA form, the CDR3 reads TGTGCCAGCAGTTACTCGGAGGGGGATGAGCAGTTCTTC.